This T cell receptor (beta chain) is drawn from a study of T cell repertoires in cytomegalovirus infection. Whole-study context: Public TCR beta signatures indicated both CMV infection and matching HLA type.

TCRdb fed the reads into MiXCR, producing one record per CDR3 protein. The profile shows about 180,000 distinct CDR3 sequences, about 15% of them singletons. Germline CDR1 is SGHTA and CDR2 is FQGNSA. V lost 5 bases to trimming and J lost 2 bases; unmatched junction nucleotides: 11. The length of the CDR3 is 18 residues. This chain links TRBV7-2 with TRBJ1-6, with 8 bases fitting TRBD1. Sequences were obtained from CD8+ T cells from PBMCs. The sequence was collected from a human donor in good health (CMV status not recorded). Some clones in this sample may be carry-over from other donors' samples. The CDR3 protein is CASSAQGAGYAYNSPLHF. For the CDR3, the DNA is TGTGCCAGCAGCGCCCAGGGGGCAGGGTATGCCTATAATTCACCCCTCCACTTT.